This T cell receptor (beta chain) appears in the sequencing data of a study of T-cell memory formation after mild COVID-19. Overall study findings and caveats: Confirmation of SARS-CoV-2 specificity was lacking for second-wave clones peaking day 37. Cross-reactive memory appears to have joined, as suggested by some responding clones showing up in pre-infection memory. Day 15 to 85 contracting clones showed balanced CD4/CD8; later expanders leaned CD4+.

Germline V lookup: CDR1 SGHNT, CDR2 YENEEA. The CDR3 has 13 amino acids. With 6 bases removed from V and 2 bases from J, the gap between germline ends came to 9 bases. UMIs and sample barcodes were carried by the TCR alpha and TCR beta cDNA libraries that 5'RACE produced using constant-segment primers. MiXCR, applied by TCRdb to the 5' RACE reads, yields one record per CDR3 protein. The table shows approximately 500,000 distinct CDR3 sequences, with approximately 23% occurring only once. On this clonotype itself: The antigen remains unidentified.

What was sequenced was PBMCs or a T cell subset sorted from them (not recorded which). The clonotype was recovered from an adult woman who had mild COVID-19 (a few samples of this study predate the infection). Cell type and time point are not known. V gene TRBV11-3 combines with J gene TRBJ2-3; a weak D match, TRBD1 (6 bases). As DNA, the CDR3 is TGTGCCAGCAGACAGGGCGTCACAGATACGCAGTATTTT. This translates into CASRQGVTDTQYF.